What follows are 25 T cell receptor beta chains derived from one specimen sequenced in a study of blood T cell repertoires in COVID-19. Assay used: immunoSEQ multiplex PCR; TCRdb lists only in-frame clones, some missing. There are about 43,000 clones in the sample; 70% to 90% occur only once, and approximately 4.8% lies in the top ten. Sequencing was done on a sample of peripheral blood. These receptors came from a human donor in a cohort sampled during active COVID-19.

The chain links TRBV5-1 to TRBJ1-2, with D possibly matching TRBD1 (6 bases). The germline V gene encodes CDR1 SGHRS and CDR2 YFSETQ. With 0 bases removed from V and 1 base from J, the gap between germline ends came to 13 bases. The CDR3 covers 16 residues. CDR3 bases: TGCGCCAGCAGCTTGGTGCAGGGGCCTTTTAACTATGGCTACACCTTC. Its protein is CASSLVQGPFNYGYTF.

The rearrangement uses TRBV28 and TRBJ1-4; 12 nucleotides agree with TRBD1. The CDR3 runs to 16 residues. Germline lookup yields CDR1 MDHEN and CDR2 SYDVKM. Unmatched junction bases numbered 10, after V lost 6 bases and J lost 8 bases. CDR3 residues: CASSFGQGTGGEKLFF. Written as DNA, the CDR3 is TGTGCCAGCAGCTTTGGCCAGGGGACAGGGGGCGAAAAACTGTTTTTT.

V is TRBV30 and J is TRBJ2-7; D possibly corresponds to TRBD2 (6 bases). The CDR3 has 14 amino acids. Trimming pared 0 bases from V and 5 bases from J, leaving 14 bases between. Germline loops: CDR1 GTSNPN, CDR2 SVGIG (reference sequence). The CDR3 nucleotides are TGTGCCTGGAGTGTAGGGCTAGCGAGAAACGAGCAGTACTTC. Amino acids: CAWSVGLARNEQYF.

The rearrangement uses TRBV12-3 or TRBV12-4 and TRBJ2-1; 8 positions match TRBD2. J lost 10 bases, V lost 7 bases, and 3 bases had no gene match. The CDR3 contains 11 residues. DNA of the CDR3: TGTGCCAGCAAACTAGCGGAGGAGCAGTTCTTC. It is translated as CASKLAEEQFF.

This clone has just a few counts. The chain combines TRBV28 with TRBJ1-5; D is undetermined. This CDR3 contains 11 residues. Looked up from germline, CDR1 is MDHEN and CDR2 is SYDVKM. The germline V and J ends were trimmed by 4 bases and 7 bases, with 5 bases remaining between them. In nucleotides, the CDR3 is TGTGCCAGCAGTTACGGGCAGCCCCAGCATTTT. Its translation is CASSYGQPQHF.

V and J are TRBV5-1 and TRBJ1-2; 8 bases are shared with TRBD1. CDR3 length equals 14 residues. The germline CDR1 and CDR2 sequences are SGHRS and YFSETQ. J was trimmed by 4 bases and V by 4 bases; bases with no gene match: 6. The CDR3 loop reads CASSRDRGGYGYTF. The CDR3 nucleotides read TGCGCCAGCAGCCGCGACAGGGGTGGCTATGGCTACACCTTC.

V gene TRBV3-1 (or the pseudogene TRBV3-2) combines with J gene TRBJ2-1, with D maybe TRBD2 (6 bases). The CDR3 covers 17 residues. The germline V and J ends were trimmed by 0 bases and 0 bases, with 12 bases remaining between them. Germline V lookup: CDR1 LGHDT, CDR2 YNNKEL (reference sequence). The CDR3: CASSQERGRSSYNEQFF. As DNA, the CDR3 is TGTGCCAGCAGCCAAGAGCGGGGCAGGAGCTCCTACAATGAGCAGTTCTTC.

This clone was observed a few times. The rearrangement uses TRBV6-1 and TRBJ2-6; 10 bases agree with TRBD2. Germline trimming cut 4 bases from V and 0 bases from J; bases unmatched to any gene: 3. The CDR3 is made up of 17 amino acids. Germline V lookup: CDR1 MNHNS, CDR2 SASEGT. As DNA, the CDR3 is TGTGCCAGCAGTGGACTAGCGGGTTTCTCTGGGGCCAACGTCCTGACTTTC. As protein: CASSGLAGFSGANVLTF.

The chain employs TRBV11-2 and TRBJ2-7, with 8 positions matching TRBD2. Germline V lookup: CDR1 SGHAT, CDR2 FQNNGV. The ends lost 5 bases at V and 0 bases at J; junction bases unmatched: 9. This CDR3 has 16 amino acids. CDR3 DNA: TGTGCCAGCAGCCCGGTGGGGGCGGGAGGCTCCTACGAGCAGTACTTC. This translates into CASSPVGAGGSYEQYF.

This sequence joins TRBV11-2 and TRBJ2-3, with TRBD2 identical over 7 bases. V was clipped by 3 bases and J by 0 bases; unmatched bases: 3. CDR1 is SGHAT and CDR2 is FQNNGV in the germline V gene. This CDR3 has 15 residues. CDR3 in DNA: TGTGCCAGCAGCTTGGCCGGGAGGAGCACAGATACGCAGTATTTT. Translating it yields CASSLAGRSTDTQYF.

The rearrangement joins TRBV6-5 to TRBJ1-5; D gene uncertain. Per germline, CDR1 MNHEY and CDR2 SVGAGI. There are 15 residues in the CDR3. Trimming removed 0 bases from V and 5 bases from J, with 11 bases in between. The CDR3 reads CASSYSWPADQPQHF. For the CDR3, the DNA is TGTGCCAGCAGTTACTCCTGGCCCGCCGATCAGCCCCAGCATTTT.

This rearrangement joins TRBV20-1 to TRBJ1-2, with D unresolved. Deletions cut 5 bases from V and 4 bases from J, with 5 bases between. CDR1 DFQATT and CDR2 SNEGSKA come from the germline V gene (reference sequence). CDR3 size: 10 residues. The CDR3 protein is CSAGSYGYTF. The CDR3 coding sequence is TGCAGTGCTGGCAGCTATGGCTACACCTTC.

The chain recombines TRBV10-2 with TRBJ2-7; D is unresolved. This CDR3 region has 13 residues. Germline CDR1 WSHSY, CDR2 SAAADI. The V end lost 9 bases, the J end lost 3 bases, and 15 bases lay between the germline ends. As DNA, the CDR3 is TGCGCCAGTCAGGATCCTACCCACTACGAGCAGTACTTC. Translated, it gives CASQDPTHYEQYF.

Here the CDR3 DNA reads TGTGCCAGTAGTATAGGGGGGCCGGGAAACATTCAGTACTTC. Amino acids: CASSIGGPGNIQYF. The chain carries TRBV19 and TRBJ2-4, with a weak D call TRBD1 (6 bases). CDR3 length: 14 amino acids. Trimming took off 1 base at V and 6 bases at J, with 10 bases between the two ends. The germline CDR1 and CDR2 sequences are LNHDA and SQIVND (reference sequence).

The rearrangement uses TRBV9 and TRBJ2-3; D not resolved. This CDR3 contains 14 residues. Trimming took 4 bases from V and 0 from J, leaving 9 bases between them. Germline V CDR1 and CDR2: SGDLS, YYNGEE. The CDR3 loop reads CASSFSSSTDTQYF. The CDR3 nucleotides read TGTGCCAGCAGCTTTAGCAGTAGCACAGATACGCAGTATTTT.

This clone has a single count. This chain connects TRBV12-3 or TRBV12-4 to TRBJ2-5, with 7 nucleotides matching TRBD1. V lost 8 bases to trimming and J lost 1 base; unmatched junction nucleotides: 1. There are 12 residues in the CDR3. The CDR3 sequence is CASGDSQETQYF. In nucleotides, the CDR3 is TGTGCCAGCGGGGACAGCCAAGAGACCCAGTACTTC.

CDR3 protein: CASSSTGNYGYTF. CDR3 in DNA: TGTGCCAGCAGCTCGACAGGGAACTATGGCTACACCTTC. The rearrangement uses TRBV11-3 and TRBJ1-2, with TRBD1 matching over 7 bases. Germline V gene lookup returns CDR1 SGHNT and CDR2 YENEEA. V was clipped by 4 bases and J by 2 bases; unmatched bases: 1. This CDR3 spans 13 amino acids.

The chain joins TRBV2 to TRBJ1-2, with 7 bases that match TRBD1. The CDR3 sequence is 14 residues long. Trimming at V came to 3 bases and at J to 3 bases, leaving 4 bases not matched to a gene. CDR1 and CDR2 (germline): SNHLY, FYNNEI. The CDR3 loop reads CASSDRGGDYGYTF. The CDR3, as DNA: TGTGCCAGCAGTGATCGAGGGGGCGACTATGGCTACACCTTC.

As to this clone: An end of the junction does not agree with germline; a read error may underlie this. The chain recombines TRBV7-2 with TRBJ2-7, with TRBD2 matching 9 bases. The CDR3 contains 18 residues. CDR1 is SGHTA, CDR2 FQGNSA, per germline. CDR3 in amino acids: CASTLNQREAAELRWQYF. The CDR3 bases are TGTGCCAGCACCTTAAATCAGCGGGAGGCCGCTGAATTACGATGGCAGTACTTC.

The chain has TRBV5-1 and TRBJ2-1; 8 nucleotides align to TRBD2. With V trimmed by 5 bases and J by 6 bases, 4 bases remained unmatched. This CDR3 region has 13 residues. Germline CDR1 SGHRS, CDR2 YFSETQ. This CDR3 reads CASRLTSANEQFF. The CDR3 DNA reads as TGCGCCAGCAGACTGACTAGCGCCAATGAGCAGTTCTTC.

As to this clone: A read error may produce the germline difference seen at one junction end. The rearrangement links TRBV7-7 to TRBJ1-1; D not resolved. CDR3 length equals 12 residues. Germline CDR1 SSHAT, CDR2 FNYEAQ (reference sequence). Here the CDR3 reads CASSPLSTEAFF. CDR3 bases: TGTGCTAGCAGCCCCTTGAGCACTGAAGCTTTCTTT.

V is TRBV4-1 and J is TRBJ1-5; D is ambiguous. Germline V lookup: CDR1 MGHRA, CDR2 YSYEKL. There are 15 residues in the CDR3. V lost 0 bases and J lost 6, with 12 bases in between. CDR3 loop: CASSQDIRSVQPQHF. The CDR3 region has the DNA TGCGCCAGCAGCCAAGATATCAGGTCGGTTCAGCCCCAGCATTTT.

The genes are TRBV4-2 and TRBJ2-1, with 9 bases matching TRBD2. The CDR3 extends over 16 amino acids. Germline CDR1 is LGHNA and CDR2 is YNFKEQ. With 0 bases clipped from V and 5 bases from J, the junction kept 5 bases outside the gene matches. The CDR3 is CASSQDQLAGNNEQFF. CDR3 nucleotides: TGTGCCAGCAGCCAAGATCAGCTAGCGGGAAACAATGAGCAGTTCTTC.

This chain connects TRBV15 to TRBJ1-2; TRBD1 aligns across 11 bases. Germline loops: CDR1 LNHNV, CDR2 YYDKDF (reference sequence). This CDR3 spans 17 amino acids. V shed 4 bases, J shed 1 base, and the junction held 8 bases outside the gene matches. CDR3 protein: CATSTRLGTGGNYGYTF. The CDR3 DNA reads TGTGCCACCAGCACACGACTAGGGACAGGGGGTAACTATGGCTACACCTTC.

The chain links TRBV5-1 to TRBJ2-7; D not resolved. V was cut by 0 bases and J by 2 bases, with 9 bases left in between. CDR1 is SGHRS and CDR2 is YFSETQ in the germline V gene. The CDR3 runs to 14 residues. The CDR3 loop is CASSLDAKPYEQYF. The DNA of the CDR3 is TGCGCCAGCAGCTTGGATGCGAAACCCTACGAGCAGTACTTC.